This T cell receptor beta chain was sequenced during a study of blood T cell repertoires in COVID-19. The germline V gene encodes CDR1 SEHNR and CDR2 FQNEAQ (reference sequence). V gave up 1 base and J gave up 8 bases; unmatched junction bases: 7. This CDR3 region has 14 residues. Original data processing: Scientists estimated how many nucleated cells there were by amplifying reference gene primers. The protocol was immunoSEQ multiplex PCR, while the TCRdb copy is restricted to in-frame clones and leaves out a portion. From that table come the V and J calls and clone size; the DNA was used to work out D and trimming. The data show a few hundred thousand clones, 65% to 90% seen once.

The TCR sequence derives from a man aged 45-60 years with acute or convalescent COVID-19. V and J are TRBV7-9 and TRBJ1-2; 7 bases match TRBD1. The sample was peripheral blood. The CDR3 spells CASSLEGTAVGYTF. CDR3 coding DNA: TGTGCCAGCAGCTTAGAGGGGACAGCGGTCGGCTACACCTTC. The entire variable domain, with the rest obtained from reference TRBV7-9 and TRBJ1-2, is as follows: DTGVSQNPRHKITKRGQNVTFRCDPISEHNRLYWYRQTLGQGPEFLTYFQNEAQLEKSRLLSDRFSAERPKGSFSTLEIQRTEQGDSAMYLCASSLEGTAVGYTFGSGTRLTVV.